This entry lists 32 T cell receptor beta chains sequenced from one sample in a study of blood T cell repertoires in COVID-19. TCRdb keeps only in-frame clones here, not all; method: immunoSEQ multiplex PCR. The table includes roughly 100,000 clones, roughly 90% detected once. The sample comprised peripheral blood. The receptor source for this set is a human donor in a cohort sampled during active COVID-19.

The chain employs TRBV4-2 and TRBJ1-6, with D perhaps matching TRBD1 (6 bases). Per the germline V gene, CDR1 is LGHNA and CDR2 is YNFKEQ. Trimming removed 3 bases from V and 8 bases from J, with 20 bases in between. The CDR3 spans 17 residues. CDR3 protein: CASSHSARQVSDSPLHF. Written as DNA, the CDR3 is TGTGCCAGCAGCCATAGCGCTCGACAGGTGTCGGATTCACCCCTCCACTTT.

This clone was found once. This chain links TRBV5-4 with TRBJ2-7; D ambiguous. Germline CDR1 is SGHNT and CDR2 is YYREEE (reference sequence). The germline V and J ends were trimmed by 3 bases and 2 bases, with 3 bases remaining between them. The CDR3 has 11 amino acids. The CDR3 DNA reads TGTGCCAGCAGCTCCGCCTACGAGCAGTACTTC. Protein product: CASSSAYEQYF.

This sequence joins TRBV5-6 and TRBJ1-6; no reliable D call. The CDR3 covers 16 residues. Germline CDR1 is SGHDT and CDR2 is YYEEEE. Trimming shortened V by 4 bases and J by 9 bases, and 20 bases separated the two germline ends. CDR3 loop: CASSAWVQEESSPLHF. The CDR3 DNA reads TGTGCCAGCAGCGCGTGGGTCCAGGAAGAGTCTTCACCCCTCCACTTT.

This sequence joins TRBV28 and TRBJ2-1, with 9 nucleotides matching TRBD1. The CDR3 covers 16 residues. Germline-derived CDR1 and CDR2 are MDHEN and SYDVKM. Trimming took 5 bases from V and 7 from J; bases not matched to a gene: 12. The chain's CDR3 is CASSPGQGLGTNEQFF. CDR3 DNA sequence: TGTGCCAGCAGTCCGGGACAGGGTTTGGGGACGAATGAGCAGTTCTTC.

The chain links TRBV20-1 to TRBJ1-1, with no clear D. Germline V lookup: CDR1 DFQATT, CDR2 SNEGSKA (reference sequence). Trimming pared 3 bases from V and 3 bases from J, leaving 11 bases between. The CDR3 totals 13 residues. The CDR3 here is CSASGWSDTEAFF. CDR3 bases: TGCAGTGCTAGTGGATGGTCAGACACTGAAGCTTTCTTT.

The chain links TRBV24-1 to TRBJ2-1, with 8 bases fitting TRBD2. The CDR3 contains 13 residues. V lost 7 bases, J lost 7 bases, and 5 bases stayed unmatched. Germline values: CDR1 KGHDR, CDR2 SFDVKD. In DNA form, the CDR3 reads TGTGCCACCAGGGCGGGGGGCGAGAATGAGCAGTTCTTC. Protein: CATRAGGENEQFF.

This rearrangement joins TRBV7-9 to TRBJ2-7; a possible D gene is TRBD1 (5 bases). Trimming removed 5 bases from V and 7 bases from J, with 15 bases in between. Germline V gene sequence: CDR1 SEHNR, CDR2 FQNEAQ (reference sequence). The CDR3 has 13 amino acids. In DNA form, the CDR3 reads TGTGCCAGCAGCCCCCGTGGGGCGAATGAGCAGTACTTC. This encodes CASSPRGANEQYF.

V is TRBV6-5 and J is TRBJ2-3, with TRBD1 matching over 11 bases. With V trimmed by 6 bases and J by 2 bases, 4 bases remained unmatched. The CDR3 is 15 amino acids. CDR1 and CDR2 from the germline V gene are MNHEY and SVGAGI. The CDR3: CASSRGQGATDTQYF. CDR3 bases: TGTGCCAGCAGCAGAGGACAGGGGGCCACAGATACGCAGTATTTT.

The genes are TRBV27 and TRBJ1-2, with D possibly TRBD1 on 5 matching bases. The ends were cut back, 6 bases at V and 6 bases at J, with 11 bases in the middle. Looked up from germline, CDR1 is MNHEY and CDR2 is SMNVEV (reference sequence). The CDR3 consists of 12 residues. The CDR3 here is CASRQVGNGYTF. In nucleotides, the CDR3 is TGTGCCAGCAGACAGGTCGGCAATGGCTACACCTTC.

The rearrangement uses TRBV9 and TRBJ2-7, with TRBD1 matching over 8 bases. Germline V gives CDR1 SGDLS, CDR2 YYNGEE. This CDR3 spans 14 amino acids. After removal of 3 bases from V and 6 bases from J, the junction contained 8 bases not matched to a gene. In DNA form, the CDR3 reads TGTGCCAGCAGCGCAAGGACAGGGTTCAGCGAGCAGTACTTC. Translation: CASSARTGFSEQYF.

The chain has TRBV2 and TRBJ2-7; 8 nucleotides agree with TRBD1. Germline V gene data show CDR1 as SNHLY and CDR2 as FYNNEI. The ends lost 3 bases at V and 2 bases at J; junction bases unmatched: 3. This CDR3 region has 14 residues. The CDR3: CASSEQGATYEQYF. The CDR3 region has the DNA TGTGCCAGCAGTGAGCAGGGGGCTACCTACGAGCAGTACTTC.

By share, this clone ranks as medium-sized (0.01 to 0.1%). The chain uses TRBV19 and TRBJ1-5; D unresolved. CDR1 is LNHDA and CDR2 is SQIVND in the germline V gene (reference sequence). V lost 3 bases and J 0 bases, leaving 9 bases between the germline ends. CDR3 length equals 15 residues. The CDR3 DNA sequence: TGTGCCAGTAGTATGACGGGTTCTAGCAATCAGCCCCAGCATTTT. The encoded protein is CASSMTGSSNQPQHF. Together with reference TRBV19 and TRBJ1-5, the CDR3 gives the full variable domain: DGGITQSPKYLFRKEGQNVTLSCEQNLNHDAMYWYRQDPGQGLRLIYYSQIVNDFQKGDIAEGYSVSREKKESFPLTVTSAQKNPTAFYLCASSMTGSSNQPQHFGDGTRLSIL.

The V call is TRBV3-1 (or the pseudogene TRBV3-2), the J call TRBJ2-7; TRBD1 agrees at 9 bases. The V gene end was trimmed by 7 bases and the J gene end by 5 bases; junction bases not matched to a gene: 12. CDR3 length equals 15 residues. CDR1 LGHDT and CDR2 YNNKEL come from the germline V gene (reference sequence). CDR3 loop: CASTRGDRDFNEQYF. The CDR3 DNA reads TGTGCCAGCACCCGGGGGGACAGGGACTTTAACGAGCAGTACTTC.

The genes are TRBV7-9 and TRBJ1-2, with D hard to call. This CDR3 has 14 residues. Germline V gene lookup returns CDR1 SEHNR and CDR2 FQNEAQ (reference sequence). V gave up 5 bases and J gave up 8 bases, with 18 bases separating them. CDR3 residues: CASSPPSEVWGYTF. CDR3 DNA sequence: TGTGCCAGCAGCCCTCCCTCAGAGGTCTGGGGCTACACCTTC.

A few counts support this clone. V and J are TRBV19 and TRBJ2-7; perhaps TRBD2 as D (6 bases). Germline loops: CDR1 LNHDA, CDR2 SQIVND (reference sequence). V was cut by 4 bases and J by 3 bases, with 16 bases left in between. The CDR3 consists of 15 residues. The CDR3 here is CASSSPLAGSYEQYF. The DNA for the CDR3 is TGTGCCAGTAGTAGCCCCTTGGCGGGGAGCTACGAGCAGTACTTC.

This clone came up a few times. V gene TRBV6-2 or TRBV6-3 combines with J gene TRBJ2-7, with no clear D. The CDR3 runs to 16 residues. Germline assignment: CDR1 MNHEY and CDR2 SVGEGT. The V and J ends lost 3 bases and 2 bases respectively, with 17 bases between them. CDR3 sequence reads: CASSYSIRQSPYEQYF. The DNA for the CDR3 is TGTGCCAGCAGTTATTCGATTCGTCAAAGCCCCTACGAGCAGTACTTC.

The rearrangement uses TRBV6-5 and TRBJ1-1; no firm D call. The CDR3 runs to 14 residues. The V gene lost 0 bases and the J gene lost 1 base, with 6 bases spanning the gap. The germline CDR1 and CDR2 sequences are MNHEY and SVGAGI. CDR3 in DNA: TGTGCCAGCAGTTACTCGAACGGGAACACTGAAGCTTTCTTT. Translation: CASSYSNGNTEAFF.

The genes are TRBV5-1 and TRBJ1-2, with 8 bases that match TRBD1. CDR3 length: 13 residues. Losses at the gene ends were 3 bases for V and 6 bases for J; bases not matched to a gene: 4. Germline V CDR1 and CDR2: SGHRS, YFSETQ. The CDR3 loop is CASSSGGANGYTF. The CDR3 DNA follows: TGCGCCAGCAGCTCAGGGGGCGCGAATGGCTACACCTTC.

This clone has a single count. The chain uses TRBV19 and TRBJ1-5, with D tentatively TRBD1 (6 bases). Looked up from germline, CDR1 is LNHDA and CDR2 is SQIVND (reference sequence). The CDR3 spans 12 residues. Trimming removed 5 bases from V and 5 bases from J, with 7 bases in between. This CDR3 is CASSGGYQPQHF. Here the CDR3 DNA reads TGTGCCAGTAGTGGGGGCTATCAGCCCCAGCATTTT.

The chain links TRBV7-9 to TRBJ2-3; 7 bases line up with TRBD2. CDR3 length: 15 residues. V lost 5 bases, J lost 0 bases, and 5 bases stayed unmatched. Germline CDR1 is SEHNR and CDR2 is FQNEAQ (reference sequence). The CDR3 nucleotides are TGTGCCAGCAGCGGACGACTAGCTAGCACAGATACGCAGTATTTT. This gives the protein CASSGRLASTDTQYF.

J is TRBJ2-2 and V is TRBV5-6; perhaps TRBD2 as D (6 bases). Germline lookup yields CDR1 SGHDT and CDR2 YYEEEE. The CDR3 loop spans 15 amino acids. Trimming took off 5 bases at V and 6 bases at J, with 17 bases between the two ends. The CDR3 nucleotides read TGTGCCAGCAGTTCCCATCGGGGGTTCCCCGGGGAGCTGTTTTTT. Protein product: CASSSHRGFPGELFF.

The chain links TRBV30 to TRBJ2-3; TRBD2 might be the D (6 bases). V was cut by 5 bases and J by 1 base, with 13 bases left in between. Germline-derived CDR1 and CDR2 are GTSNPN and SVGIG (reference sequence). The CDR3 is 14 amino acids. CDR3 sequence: CAWSQGLGTDTQYF. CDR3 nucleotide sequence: TGTGCCTGGTCGCAGGGACTGGGCACAGATACGCAGTATTTT.

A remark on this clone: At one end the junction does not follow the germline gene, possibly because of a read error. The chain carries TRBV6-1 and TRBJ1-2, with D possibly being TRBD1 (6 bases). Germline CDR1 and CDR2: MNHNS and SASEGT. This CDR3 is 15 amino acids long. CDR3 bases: TGTGCCGGCAGGACCTACAGGGAACCTAACTATGGCTACACCTTC. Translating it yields CAGRTYREPNYGYTF.

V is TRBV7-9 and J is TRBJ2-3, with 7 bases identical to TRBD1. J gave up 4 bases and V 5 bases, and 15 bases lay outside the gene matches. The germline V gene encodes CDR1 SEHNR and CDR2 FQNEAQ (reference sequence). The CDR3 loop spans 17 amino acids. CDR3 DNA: TGTGCCAGCAGCAGGTGGACAGGCCCAACAACATCAGATACGCAGTATTTT. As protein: CASSRWTGPTTSDTQYF.

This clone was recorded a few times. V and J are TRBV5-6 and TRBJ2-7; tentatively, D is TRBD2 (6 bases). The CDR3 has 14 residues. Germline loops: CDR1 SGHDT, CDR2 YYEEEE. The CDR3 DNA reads TGTGCGACCGAGTTCGGTATCTCAGGGAGGGAGCAGTACTTC. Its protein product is CATEFGISGREQYF.

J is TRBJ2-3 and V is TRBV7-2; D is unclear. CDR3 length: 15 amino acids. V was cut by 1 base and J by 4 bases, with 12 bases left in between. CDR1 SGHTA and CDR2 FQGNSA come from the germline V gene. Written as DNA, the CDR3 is TGTGCCAGCAGCTTAGGGAGCGTAGTGGCAGATACGCAGTATTTT. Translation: CASSLGSVVADTQYF. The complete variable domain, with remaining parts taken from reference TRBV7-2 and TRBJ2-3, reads GAGVSQSPSNKVTEKGKDVELRCDPISGHTALYWYRQSLGQGLEFLIYFQGNSAPDKSGLPSDRFSAERTGGSVSTLTIQRTQQEDSAVYLCASSLGSVVADTQYFGPGTRLTVL.

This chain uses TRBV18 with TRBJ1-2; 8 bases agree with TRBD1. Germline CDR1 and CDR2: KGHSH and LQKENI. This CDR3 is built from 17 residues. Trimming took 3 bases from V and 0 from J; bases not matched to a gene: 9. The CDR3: CASSPGTGELSNYGYTF. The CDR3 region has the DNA TGTGCCAGCTCACCGGGGACAGGAGAACTCTCTAACTATGGCTACACCTTC.

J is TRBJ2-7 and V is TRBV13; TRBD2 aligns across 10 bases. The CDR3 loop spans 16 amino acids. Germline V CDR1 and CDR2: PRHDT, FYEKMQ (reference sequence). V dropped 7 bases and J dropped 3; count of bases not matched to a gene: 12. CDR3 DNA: TGTGCCAGCACCATTGGGGAAGCGGGGGGGCGCTACGAGCAGTACTTC. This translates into CASTIGEAGGRYEQYF.

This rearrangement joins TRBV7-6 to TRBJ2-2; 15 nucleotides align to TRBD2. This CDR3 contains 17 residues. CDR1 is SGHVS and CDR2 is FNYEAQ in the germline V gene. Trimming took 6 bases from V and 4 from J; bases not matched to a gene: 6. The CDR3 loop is CASSPRTSGGATGELFF. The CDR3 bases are TGTGCCAGCAGTCCGCGGACTAGCGGGGGGGCCACCGGGGAGCTGTTTTTT.

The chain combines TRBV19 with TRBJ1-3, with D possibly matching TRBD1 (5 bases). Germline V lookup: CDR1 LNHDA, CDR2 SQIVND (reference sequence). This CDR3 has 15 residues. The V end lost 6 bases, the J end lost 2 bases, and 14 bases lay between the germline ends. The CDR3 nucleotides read TGTGCCAGTAGGCGCGGGGCGCTTACTGGAAACACCATATATTTT. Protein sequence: CASRRGALTGNTIYF.

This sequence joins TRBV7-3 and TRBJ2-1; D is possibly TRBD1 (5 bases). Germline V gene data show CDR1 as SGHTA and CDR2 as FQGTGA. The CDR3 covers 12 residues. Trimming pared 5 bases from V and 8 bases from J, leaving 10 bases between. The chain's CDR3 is CASSLWGDEQFF. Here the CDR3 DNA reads TGTGCCAGCAGCCTATGGGGCGATGAGCAGTTCTTC.

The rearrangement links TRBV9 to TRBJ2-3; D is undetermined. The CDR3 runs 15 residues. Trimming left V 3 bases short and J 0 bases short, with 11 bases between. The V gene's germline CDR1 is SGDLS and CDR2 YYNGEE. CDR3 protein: CASSAPLSSTDTQYF. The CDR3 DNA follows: TGTGCCAGCAGCGCACCGCTATCTAGCACAGATACGCAGTATTTT.